This entry concerns a single T cell receptor beta chain. The antigen it binds to is not known. It has no much larger one-base neighbor in the sample; base qualities were not kept. The data stem from a study of identifying expanded T cells in peripheral blood (dated by TCRdb to about 2019). At the level of the whole study: Technical replicates were generated by sequencing separate aliquots of the same genomic DNA pool, with four replicates compared pairwise.

Overall results and qualifications from the work: Both the number of clones called differentially abundant and the false-positive rate were significantly reduced by the beta-binomial model across all healthy-donor time intervals. Between technical replicates the binomial model flagged roughly 1.1 differentially abundant clones, whereas over roughly two weeks the binomial model flagged about 15 and over about 4 weeks roughly 20. In all healthy donors, the variance in clone template counts between samples taken roughly 14 days apart rose significantly as total template count increased. The authors expected biological variance in healthy repertoires might increase further over much longer intervals such as months to years.

Taken from cysteine to phenylalanine, the CDR3 has 13 residues. Just the 39-base CDR3 DNA is kept, in frame starting at base 1. V gives up 3 bases and J gives up 0 bases, and the segment between their germline ends measures 4 bases. The germline V gene (reference sequence) yields MNHEY for CDR1 and SMNVEV for CDR2. TCRbeta CDR3 regions were profiled with the immunoSEQ Assay using bias-controlled multiplex PCR amplification of genomic DNA. Processing in the source paper ran as follows. To quantify the absolute abundance of each unique TCRbeta CDR3 region, the sequences were collapsed and filtered. Two models were used to test differential abundance: a binomial model (Fisher-equivalent) and a beta-binomial model that adds time-dependent variance fitted from healthy donors. Clones with fewer than 5 combined templates were removed, and differential abundance was called for clones with a Benjamini-Hochberg FDR below 0.01. In the beta-binomial model, variance was expressed as a function of the total template count across the two samples, in the form v = (b*log(k)+a)^2. What TCRdb holds here is the immuneACCESS table cut down to in-frame rearrangements. Part of the clones is not present; checked against another copy, under half of the missing clones reflect an unresolved V gene, and the others are unexplained. For V, J and clone size, that table is used; D and trimming come from the DNA. This sample has more than 90,000 clones in its table, and roughly 87% of those were observed once. The ten largest clones capture 15% to 20% of the sample.

During the collection period, no infections or other immune events were recorded for the healthy donors. Time-dependent variance in a beta-binomial model of T-cell clone differential abundance was calibrated using healthy-donor blood repertoires as a training cohort. The training cohort included around 10 healthy donors, of whom 3 were female and 7 were male. On average the donors were 43 years old, and their ages spanned 29 to 64 years. Whole blood, obtained from a commercial supplier, was collected from each healthy donor at three time points spaced around two weeks apart. For immunosequencing, genomic DNA was extracted from unsorted whole blood.

Sequencing was carried out using blood. The sequence joins TRBV27 to TRBJ2-3; no D gene can be assigned with confidence. The sequence was collected from a person aged 18 to 70 in good health. The CDR3 amino acid sequence is: CASSLRSTDTQYF. The nucleotide sequence is given as TGTGCCAGCAGTTTGCGGAGCACAGATACGCAGTATTTT.